The TCR beta chain under discussion was sequenced for a study of cytomegalovirus exposure and HLA in healthy donors. As for the study in general: A prior study identified over 100 million unique TCR beta sequences from 200 million or so T cells.

This PCR relied on a set of 60 Vbeta primers and 13 Jbeta primers. Clones were sequenced by immunoSEQ multiplex PCR, and TCRdb holds only the in-frame ones, with some missing. The sample carries fewer than 140,000 clones, more than 60% recorded once. Study findings and constraints: The HLA-A and HLA-B alleles of most subjects were reportedly predicted accurately from TCR beta sequences. In vitro data verified a few CMV-associated chains as specific for CMV antigens.

CDR1 is SNHLY, CDR2 FYNNEI, per germline. The V end was cut by 6 bases, the J end by 11 bases, with 22 bases between. There are 14 residues in the CDR3. To note about this clone: Its antigen is unknown.

The TCR comes from a woman aged 50 to 60 in good health and CMV-seropositive. V usage is TRBV2 and J usage is TRBJ1-1, with D perhaps matching TRBD1 (6 bases). The sample was PBMCs. The DNA of the CDR3 is TGTGCCAGCAGCGCGGACGGACAGTGGGGTGGGGCTTTCTTT. Translating it yields CASSADGQWGGAFF.